These 26 T cell receptor beta chains were sequenced from one sample in a study of PD-L1 blockade in urothelial cancer. The assay was immunoSEQ multiplex PCR, and TCRdb's table has in-frame clones only and misses some. The repertoire consists of approximately 32,000 clones, with around 80% occurring once and the leading ten covering 3% to 4.5%. The sequencing used PBMCs, collected around atezolizumab (anti-PD-L1) treatment. Receptors originate from a man aged 65 to 79 with urothelial cancer.

CDR3 loop: CASSPPGGGPNEQFF. CDR3 nucleotides: TGTGCCAGCTCACCACCGGGGGGAGGGCCCAATGAGCAGTTCTTC. The V gene is TRBV18, the J gene TRBJ2-1; 7 nucleotides agree with TRBD2. CDR3 length: 15 amino acids. Germline CDR1 reads KGHSH; CDR2 reads LQKENI. With 0 bases clipped from V and 6 bases from J, the junction kept 5 bases outside the gene matches. The whole variable domain, filled in from reference TRBV18 and TRBJ2-1, reads NAGVMQNPRHLVRRRGQEARLRCSPMKGHSHVYWYRQLPEEGLKFMVYLQKENIIDESGMPKERFSAEFPKEGPSILRIQQVVRGDSAAYFCASSPPGGGPNEQFFGPGTRLTVL.

As for this clone: At one of its ends the junction is not consistent with the germline gene, which may arise from a read error. This chain uses TRBV20-1 with TRBJ2-5, with TRBD2 matching over 7 bases. The CDR3 is made up of 11 amino acids. Germline-derived CDR1 and CDR2 are DFQATT and SNEGSKA (reference sequence). CDR3 sequence reads: CSAYYGGRVNF. The CDR3 DNA reads as TGCAGTGCTTACTACGGCGGGAGAGTGAACTTC.

The chain links TRBV2 to TRBJ2-1, with a tentative D call TRBD2 (6 bases). This CDR3 has 13 residues. V lost 6 bases to trimming and J lost 5 bases, with 11 bases between them. Germline CDR1 reads SNHLY; CDR2 reads FYNNEI. In DNA form, the CDR3 reads TGTGCCAGCAGGGCCGGGACTCACAATGAGCAGTTCTTC. Amino acid sequence: CASRAGTHNEQFF. The full variable domain, in which reference TRBV2 and TRBJ2-1 provide the parts outside the CDR3, is EPEVTQTPSHQVTQMGQEVILRCVPISNHLYFYWYRQILGQKVEFLVSFYNNEISEKSEIFDDQFSVERPDGSNFTLKIRSTKLEDSAMYFCASRAGTHNEQFFGPGTRLTVL.

The chain recombines TRBV15 with TRBJ2-3; TRBD1 aligns across 10 bases. Trimming removed 5 bases from V and 2 bases from J; junction bases left unmatched: 7. The CDR3 extends over 16 amino acids. Germline-derived CDR1 and CDR2 are LNHNV and YYDKDF (reference sequence). The CDR3 region is CATSPRTGGYTDTQYF. In nucleotides, the CDR3 is TGTGCCACCAGCCCCCGGACAGGGGGTTACACAGATACGCAGTATTTT.

V usage is TRBV27 and J usage is TRBJ2-2, with D possibly TRBD2 on 7 matching bases. The germline V gene encodes CDR1 MNHEY and CDR2 SMNVEV (reference sequence). CDR3 size: 19 residues. V lost 4 bases to trimming and J lost 6 bases, with 27 bases between them. In nucleotides, the CDR3 is TGTGCCAGCAGTTCCACCCGGCCAGGGGCACAGGGAGGGTCCGGGGAGCTGTTTTTT. It codes for CASSSTRPGAQGGSGELFF.

There are a few counts of this clone. This chain uses TRBV16 with TRBJ2-3; the match to TRBD1 covers 7 bases. This CDR3 is 14 amino acids long. CDR1 is KGHSY and CDR2 is FQNENV in the germline V gene. V trimming: 3 bases; J trimming: 7 bases; junction bases outside the gene matches: 7. The CDR3 sequence: CASSQLQGPNTQYF. The CDR3 nucleotides read TGTGCCAGCAGCCAGCTACAGGGGCCAAATACGCAGTATTTT.

This clone came up many times. The rearrangement links TRBV28 to TRBJ1-2; 7 bases fit TRBD1. Germline values: CDR1 MDHEN, CDR2 SYDVKM. This CDR3 comprises 15 residues. Trimming at V came to 6 bases and at J to 5 bases, leaving 12 bases not matched to a gene. The CDR3 spells CASRPLRDRLYGYTF. The CDR3, as DNA: TGTGCCAGCAGGCCGCTTCGGGACAGACTATATGGCTACACCTTC.

This clone was found a few times. The chain joins TRBV9 to TRBJ1-1; the D gene is possibly TRBD1 (5 bases). The germline V gene has CDR1 SGDLS and CDR2 YYNGEE. The ends were cut back, 4 bases at V and 4 bases at J, with 17 bases in the middle. The CDR3 contains 15 residues. As DNA, the CDR3 is TGTGCCAGCAGCCCGGACCCGGGGGTGGGCACTGAAGCTTTCTTT. The encoded protein is CASSPDPGVGTEAFF.

This chain uses TRBV6-1 with TRBJ1-5; 10 bases fit TRBD1. This CDR3 comprises 17 residues. V was clipped by 4 bases and J by 6 bases; unmatched bases: 12. Germline V gives CDR1 MNHNS, CDR2 SASEGT. The chain's CDR3 is CASSANRDRGDGQPQHF. The CDR3 nucleotides read TGTGCCAGCAGTGCAAACCGGGACAGGGGAGACGGTCAGCCCCAGCATTTT.

This clone occurred once. The chain employs TRBV19 and TRBJ2-3; 10 nucleotides line up with TRBD1. Losses at the gene ends were 4 bases for V and 7 bases for J; bases not matched to a gene: 8. In germline, CDR1 is LNHDA, CDR2 SQIVND (reference sequence). This CDR3 spans 15 amino acids. The DNA of the CDR3 is TGTGCCAGTAGTAGCGGGACAGGGGATGGGAATACGCAGTATTTT. It encodes CASSSGTGDGNTQYF.

CDR3 nucleotide sequence: TGTGCCAGCAGCCAAGGACAGGGTAGCAATCAGCCCCAGCATTTT. Its protein product is CASSQGQGSNQPQHF. This chain uses TRBV7-2 with TRBJ1-5; 8 bases are shared with TRBD1. V gave up 5 bases and J gave up 0 bases; unmatched junction bases: 3. The CDR3 covers 15 residues. Germline CDR1 and CDR2: SGHTA and FQGNSA.

The rearrangement joins TRBV28 to TRBJ2-5, with 8 bases fitting TRBD1. This CDR3 has 19 residues. Germline V lookup: CDR1 MDHEN, CDR2 SYDVKM. V gave up 4 bases and J gave up 5 bases; unmatched junction bases: 21. CDR3 sequence (DNA): TGTGCCAGCAGTTCTCCGGACGTTGGACAGGGTATATTCAGGGAGACCCAGTACTTC. As protein: CASSSPDVGQGIFRETQYF.

V usage is TRBV21-1 and J usage is TRBJ2-5; the table's D call of TRBD2 was not tested on the DNA. TRBV21-1 is tagged as a pseudogene. CDR3 length: 17 residues. The CDR3 reads CASSKVPSGRLRETQYF. The DNA for the CDR3 is TGTGCCAGCAGCAAAGTGCCTAGCGGGAGGTTGAGGGAGACCCAGTACTTC.

The chain links TRBV11-2 to TRBJ2-5; 9 nucleotides match TRBD2. There are 17 residues in the CDR3. V lost 1 base to trimming and J lost 2 bases; unmatched junction nucleotides: 8. Germline V gene lookup returns CDR1 SGHAT and CDR2 FQNNGV. Here the CDR3 DNA reads TGTGCCAGCAGCTTAGGTAGTAGCGGGGGTAGGCAAGAGACCCAGTACTTC. It is translated as CASSLGSSGGRQETQYF.

The chain has TRBV5-1 and TRBJ2-5; a weak D match, TRBD2 (6 bases). CDR3 length equals 15 residues. Germline lookup yields CDR1 SGHRS and CDR2 YFSETQ. Between the trimmed V and J ends, which lost 3 bases and 13 bases, there was a span of 25 bases. CDR3 sequence: CASSSVGARDSPRYF. CDR3 sequence (DNA): TGCGCCAGCAGCTCCGTAGGTGCCCGGGACTCCCCACGGTACTTC.

This clone appeared a few times. This chain links TRBV5-4 with TRBJ2-3; 11 bases agree with TRBD2. V lost 8 bases to trimming and J lost 4 bases; unmatched junction nucleotides: 15. The CDR3 runs to 17 residues. Germline V lookup: CDR1 SGHNT, CDR2 YYREEE (reference sequence). The CDR3 nucleotides are TGTGCCAGTGCAAGTCGGGGTAGCGGGGGGGTTTCAGATACGCAGTATTTT. As protein: CASASRGSGGVSDTQYF.

This clone was seen only a few times. The chain has TRBV6-5 and TRBJ2-7; 10 bases align to TRBD2. Germline assignment: CDR1 MNHEY and CDR2 SVGAGI. The CDR3 totals 15 residues. V shed 5 bases, J shed 6 bases, and the junction held 10 bases outside the gene matches. CDR3 coding DNA: TGTGCCAGCAGTGGCCCCTCAAGCGGGGGGGTCGAGCAGTACTTC. This sequence encodes CASSGPSSGGVEQYF.

The genes are TRBV7-8 and TRBJ1-2, with 10 nucleotides matching TRBD1. The CDR3 is made up of 15 amino acids. The junction had 6 bases not matched to a gene; V was cut back by 4 bases and J by 4 bases. CDR1 and CDR2 from the germline V gene are SGHVS and FQNEAQ. CDR3 nucleotides: TGTGCCAGCAGCTCGGGGACAGGGGCCAGCTATGGCTACACCTTC. As protein: CASSSGTGASYGYTF.

The genes are TRBV28 and TRBJ1-2; D is undetermined. V lost 6 bases to trimming and J lost 4 bases, with 18 bases between them. The CDR3 totals 15 residues. The germline V gene encodes CDR1 MDHEN and CDR2 SYDVKM. CDR3 sequence (DNA): TGTGCCAGCAGCTTACCCCGAGGTCACTCCTATGGCTACACCTTC. Its translation is CASSLPRGHSYGYTF.

Only a few counts were recorded for this clone. The chain combines TRBV6-1 with TRBJ1-1; 9 nucleotides match TRBD1. Germline trimming cut 5 bases from V and 3 bases from J; bases unmatched to any gene: 7. CDR3 length: 15 amino acids. CDR1 is MNHNS, CDR2 SASEGT, per germline. The CDR3 region has the DNA TGTGCCAGCAGTCCCACAGGGGGCGCGGACACTGAAGCTTTCTTT. Protein product: CASSPTGGADTEAFF.

The V call is TRBV19, the J call TRBJ2-2; D is perhaps TRBD2 (6 bases). Trimming stripped 4 bases from V and 1 base from J, with 19 bases between. The CDR3 consists of 18 residues. The germline gives CDR1 LNHDA, CDR2 SQIVND (reference sequence). CDR3 region: CASSRPTGLTKNTGELFF. CDR3 DNA sequence: TGTGCCAGTAGTAGGCCGACGGGACTCACCAAGAACACCGGGGAGCTGTTTTTT.

The chain employs TRBV21-1 and TRBJ2-5; the tabulated D call, TRBD1, remains unverified against the DNA. TRBV21-1 is a pseudogene locus. CDR3 size: 14 residues. The CDR3 loop is CASPIIRVWETQYF. The CDR3 coding sequence is TGTGCCAGCCCCATTATCAGGGTGTGGGAGACCCAGTACTTC.

The chain carries TRBV28 and TRBJ1-4; D is perhaps TRBD1 (6 bases). The CDR3 contains 15 residues. Germline V lookup: CDR1 MDHEN, CDR2 SYDVKM. V lost 4 bases, J lost 3 bases, and 12 bases lay in between. The CDR3 DNA sequence: TGTGCCAGCAGTTCCGCACAGGGTTCTAATGAAAAACTGTTTTTT. Protein: CASSSAQGSNEKLFF.

The J gene is TRBJ1-4, the V gene TRBV7-8; tentatively, D is TRBD1 (5 bases). Germline V gene lookup returns CDR1 SGHVS and CDR2 FQNEAQ. V was trimmed by 3 bases and J by 4 bases, leaving 9 bases between them. This CDR3 has 14 amino acids. This CDR3 reads CASSFQGNNEKLFF. The CDR3 DNA reads TGTGCCAGCAGCTTTCAGGGCAATAATGAAAAACTGTTTTTT.

This clone was seen a handful of times. The chain joins TRBV18 to TRBJ1-5; TRBD1 aligns across 8 bases. The CDR3 has 15 amino acids. Per germline, CDR1 KGHSH and CDR2 LQKENI. J was trimmed by 0 bases and V by 3 bases; bases with no gene match: 1. CDR3 nucleotides: TGTGCCAGCTCACCGGGACAGGATAGCAATCAGCCCCAGCATTTT. Its protein is CASSPGQDSNQPQHF.

The rearrangement uses TRBV28 and TRBJ2-3, with TRBD1 as a possible D gene (5 bases). Germline V gene data show CDR1 as MDHEN and CDR2 as SYDVKM. The V and J ends lost 4 bases and 4 bases respectively, with 12 bases between them. The CDR3 loop spans 14 amino acids. For the CDR3, the DNA is TGTGCCAGCAGTTCCCCCTGGGGCCCAGATACGCAGTATTTT. The encoded protein is CASSSPWGPDTQYF.